A single TCR beta chain is shown here with its context. The sample comes from a study of blood T cell repertoires in COVID-19. Turning to the study itself: From T cells, B-cell-depleted T cells, or PBMCs came the material, which was cDNA or gDNA.

Germline V gene sequence: CDR1 KGHSH, CDR2 LQKENI. This CDR3 is built from 15 residues. V was pared by 4 bases and J by 2 bases, with 13 bases between. Assay used: immunoSEQ multiplex PCR; TCRdb lists only in-frame clones, some missing. In the table there are about 86,000 clones, roughly four fifths of which are singletons. This sequence originates from an elderly woman with acute or convalescent COVID-19. This chain uses TRBV18 with TRBJ2-3, with D tentatively TRBD2 (6 bases). Sequencing was carried out using peripheral blood. The CDR3 region has the DNA TGTGCCAGCTCACAGGGACTGGGAGACACAGATACGCAGTATTTT. Translation: CASSQGLGDTDTQYF.